This passage covers 18 T cell receptor beta chains from one sample sequenced in a study of blood T cell repertoires in COVID-19. TCRdb keeps only in-frame clones here, not all; method: immunoSEQ multiplex PCR. The sample contains some 150,000 clones, just over 85% of which appear only once. The sample was peripheral blood. These TCRs come from a man between 65 and 85 years old with acute or convalescent COVID-19.

This chain connects TRBV7-3 to TRBJ2-3; D is perhaps TRBD1 (5 bases). This CDR3 has 15 residues. The germline V and J ends were trimmed by 4 bases and 8 bases, with 19 bases remaining between them. CDR1 and CDR2 from the germline V gene are SGHTA and FQGTGA. The CDR3 DNA follows: TGTGCCAGCAGCTCCACTCGAAACCAGGGCGGTACGCAGTATTTT. Its translation is CASSSTRNQGGTQYF.

This chain connects TRBV12-3 or TRBV12-4 to TRBJ2-3; D is uncertain. The ends were cut back, 6 bases at V and 10 bases at J, with 14 bases in the middle. The CDR3 runs to 12 residues. DNA of the CDR3: TGTGCCAGCAGCCCCCCTGCTACTTCGCAGTATTTT. This sequence encodes CASSPPATSQYF.

This chain links TRBV10-3 with TRBJ1-6; TRBD1 agrees at 10 bases. Germline CDR1 reads ENHRY; CDR2 reads SYGVKD. The CDR3 has 14 residues. J gave up 5 bases and V 11 bases, and 6 bases lay outside the gene matches. CDR3 in amino acids: CASDRGNDNSPLHF. Written as DNA, the CDR3 is TGTGCCTCGGACAGGGGGAACGATAATTCACCCCTCCACTTT.

The chain has TRBV6-2 or TRBV6-3 and TRBJ1-5; TRBD1 matches 9 bases. V lost 5 bases to trimming and J lost 0 bases; unmatched junction nucleotides: 8. This CDR3 region has 17 residues. Germline assignment: CDR1 MNHEY and CDR2 SVGEGT. The CDR3, as DNA: TGTGCCAGCAGTGGACGACAGGGGGGAAATAGCAATCAGCCCCAGCATTTT. Encoded protein: CASSGRQGGNSNQPQHF.

The chain has TRBV6-5 and TRBJ1-1; D perhaps matches TRBD1 (5 bases). This CDR3 region has 13 residues. CDR1 is MNHEY, CDR2 SVGAGI, per germline. V gave up 4 bases and J gave up 0 bases, with 6 bases separating them. CDR3 sequence (DNA): TGTGCCAGCAGTTCGGACATGAACACTGAAGCTTTCTTT. The encoded protein is CASSSDMNTEAFF.

This clone was observed a handful of times. The rearrangement links TRBV4-2 to TRBJ2-3, with 7 bases fitting TRBD2. Germline V gene data show CDR1 as LGHNA and CDR2 as YNFKEQ. The CDR3 covers 15 residues. V shed 0 bases, J shed 4 bases, and the junction held 4 bases outside the gene matches. The CDR3 sequence: CASSQEGGRADTQYF. CDR3 bases: TGTGCCAGCAGCCAAGAGGGGGGGAGGGCAGATACGCAGTATTTT.

The chain joins TRBV24-1 to TRBJ2-1; 13 bases align to TRBD2. The germline gives CDR1 KGHDR, CDR2 SFDVKD. CDR3 length equals 13 residues. V shed 7 bases and J 9 bases; nucleotides not matched to a gene: 2. The CDR3 loop reads CATRGLAGSEQFF. The CDR3 region has the DNA TGTGCCACCAGGGGACTAGCGGGATCTGAGCAGTTCTTC.

The J gene is TRBJ2-7, the V gene TRBV5-1; D remains ambiguous. This CDR3 contains 13 residues. The ends were cut back, 5 bases at V and 0 bases at J, with 9 bases in the middle. CDR1 is SGHRS, CDR2 YFSETQ, per germline. CDR3 residues: CASSGEVSYEQYF. In DNA form, the CDR3 reads TGCGCCAGCAGTGGTGAGGTCTCCTACGAGCAGTACTTC. Full variable domain (missing parts from reference TRBV5-1 and TRBJ2-7): KAGVTQTPRYLIKTRGQQVTLSCSPISGHRSVSWYQQTPGQGLQFLFEYFSETQRNKGNFPGRFSGRQFSNSRSEMNVSTLELGDSALYLCASSGEVSYEQYFGPGTRLTVT.

This rearrangement joins TRBV5-4 to TRBJ1-1; 8 bases map to TRBD1. V lost 1 base and J lost 1; bases outside the gene matches: 3. The CDR3 sequence is 15 residues long. Germline V gene lookup returns CDR1 SGHNT and CDR2 YYREEE (reference sequence). CDR3 region: CASSLTGQGNTEAFF. The CDR3 coding sequence is TGTGCCAGCAGCTTGACAGGACAGGGGAACACTGAAGCTTTCTTT. The variable domain in full, completed from reference TRBV5-4 and TRBJ1-1, reads ETGVTQSPTHLIKTRGQQVTLRCSSQSGHNTVSWYQQALGQGPQFIFQYYREEENGRGNFPPRFSGLQFPNYSSELNVNALELDDSALYLCASSLTGQGNTEAFFGQGTRLTVV.

V is TRBV7-2 and J is TRBJ2-1, with TRBD2 as a possible D gene (6 bases). Trimming removed 1 base from V and 12 bases from J, with 13 bases in between. Germline assignment: CDR1 SGHTA and CDR2 FQGNSA. The CDR3 consists of 13 residues. As DNA, the CDR3 is TGTGCCAGCAGCTTAGGCCTGGGGGAGGCGCAGTTCTTC. Protein: CASSLGLGEAQFF.

The CDR3 reads CASSVVNSGSTGTGELFF. The CDR3 region has the DNA TGTGCCAGCAGCGTAGTTAATAGCGGGAGCACGGGCACCGGGGAGCTGTTTTTT. The chain employs TRBV9 and TRBJ2-2; 9 nucleotides agree with TRBD2. Losses at the gene ends were 0 bases for V and 4 bases for J; bases not matched to a gene: 10. This CDR3 region has 18 residues. CDR1 and CDR2 from the germline V gene are SGDLS and YYNGEE.

The chain carries TRBV11-1 and TRBJ2-3, with a weak D call TRBD2 (5 bases). CDR1 SGHAT and CDR2 FQDESV come from the germline V gene (reference sequence). The CDR3 sequence is 13 residues long. Deletions cut 2 bases from V and 3 bases from J, with 6 bases between. The CDR3 DNA is TGTGCCAGCAGCTTAACGGGGACAGATACGCAGTATTTT. This translates into CASSLTGTDTQYF.

The count of this clone is one. This chain joins TRBV4-1 and TRBJ2-1, with 8 nucleotides matching TRBD1. Germline CDR1 reads MGHRA; CDR2 reads YSYEKL. This CDR3 has 15 residues. The V gene end was trimmed by 5 bases and the J gene end by 0 bases; junction bases not matched to a gene: 3. The CDR3 sequence: CASSGDRSSYNEQFF. The DNA of the CDR3 is TGCGCCAGCAGCGGGGACAGGAGCTCCTACAATGAGCAGTTCTTC.

This clone was detected a few times. The genes are TRBV6-5 and TRBJ2-1, with TRBD2 matching over 8 bases. Germline values: CDR1 MNHEY, CDR2 SVGAGI. V shed 4 bases, J shed 9 bases, and the junction held 8 bases outside the gene matches. The CDR3 runs 14 residues. The CDR3: CASSFLGLAGEQFF. The CDR3 bases are TGTGCCAGCAGTTTCCTTGGGCTAGCGGGTGAGCAGTTCTTC.

V usage is TRBV10-3 and J usage is TRBJ2-2, with 9 bases matching TRBD1. The junction had 4 bases not matched to a gene; V was cut back by 4 bases and J by 4 bases. The germline V gene has CDR1 ENHRY and CDR2 SYGVKD. The CDR3 covers 15 residues. CDR3 sequence (DNA): TGTGCCATCAGTGGGACAGGGGAGGTCACCGGGGAGCTGTTTTTT. The encoded protein is CAISGTGEVTGELFF.

The gene calls are TRBV4-2 and TRBJ2-1; 16 nucleotides agree with TRBD2. Germline CDR1 is LGHNA and CDR2 is YNFKEQ. J gave up 8 bases and V 5 bases, and 3 bases lay outside the gene matches. The CDR3 contains 15 residues. CDR3 in amino acids: CASSGTSGRADEQFF. The DNA for the CDR3 is TGTGCCAGCAGCGGGACTAGCGGGAGGGCCGATGAGCAGTTCTTC.

The rearrangement joins TRBV28 to TRBJ1-6; perhaps TRBD1 as D (5 bases). In germline, CDR1 is MDHEN, CDR2 SYDVKM. This CDR3 comprises 17 residues. V lost 3 bases, J lost 0 bases, and 12 bases lay in between. The DNA of the CDR3 is TGTGCCAGCAGTTTCATGGGGGGGAGCTCCTATAATTCACCCCTCCACTTT. It yields the protein CASSFMGGSSYNSPLHF. The full variable domain, rest sourced from reference TRBV28 and TRBJ1-6, is DVKVTQSSRYLVKRTGEKVFLECVQDMDHENMFWYRQDPGLGLRLIYFSYDVKMKEKGDIPEGYSVSREKKERFSLILESASTNQTSMYLCASSFMGGSSYNSPLHFGNGTRLTVT.

The genes are TRBV2 and TRBJ2-1, with a tentative D call TRBD2 (5 bases). Per germline, CDR1 SNHLY and CDR2 FYNNEI. The CDR3 has 15 residues. The V end lost 2 bases, the J end lost 4 bases, and 12 bases lay between the germline ends. Written as DNA, the CDR3 is TGTGCCAGCAGTGAATCCGGACTTCAATACAATGAGCAGTTCTTC. The encoded protein is CASSESGLQYNEQFF.